This TCR beta chain comes out of a study of blood T cells in healthy people across ages. CDR1 and CDR2 (germline): SGHRS, YFSETQ. The CDR3 extends over 17 amino acids. V shed 5 bases and J 4 bases; nucleotides not matched to a gene: 15. PCR was performed a second time for roughly 7 to 11 cycles using a sample-barcoded 5' primer and a J-beta primer mix. TCRdb redid the calling of the 5' RACE reads with MiXCR, one entry per CDR3 protein. This sample has roughly 650,000 distinct CDR3 sequences, with 32% found just once. The clonotype was recovered from a woman aged 80 or older in good health. V and J are TRBV5-1 and TRBJ2-3, with TRBD2 matching 8 bases. Sequences were obtained from blood. CDR3 sequence reads: CASRSGLASMGADTQYF. CDR3 DNA: TGCGCCAGCAGGTCTGGACTAGCCTCCATGGGCGCAGATACGCAGTATTTT.